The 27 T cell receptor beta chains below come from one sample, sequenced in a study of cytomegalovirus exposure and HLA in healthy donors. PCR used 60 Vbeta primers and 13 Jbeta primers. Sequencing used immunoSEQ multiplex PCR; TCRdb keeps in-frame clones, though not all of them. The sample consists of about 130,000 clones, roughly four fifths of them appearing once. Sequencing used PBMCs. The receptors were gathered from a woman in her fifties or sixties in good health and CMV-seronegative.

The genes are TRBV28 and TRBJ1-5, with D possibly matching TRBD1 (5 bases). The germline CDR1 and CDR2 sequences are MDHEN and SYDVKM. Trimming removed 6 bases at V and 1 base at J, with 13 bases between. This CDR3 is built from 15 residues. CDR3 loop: CASSLQGASNQPQHF. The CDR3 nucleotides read TGTGCCAGCAGCCTTCAGGGCGCAAGCAATCAGCCCCAGCATTTT.

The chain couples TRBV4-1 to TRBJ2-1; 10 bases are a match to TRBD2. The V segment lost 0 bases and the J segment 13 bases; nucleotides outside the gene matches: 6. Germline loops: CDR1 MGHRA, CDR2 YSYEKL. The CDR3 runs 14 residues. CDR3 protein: CASSQDRLAGVQFF. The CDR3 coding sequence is TGCGCCAGCAGCCAAGATCGGCTAGCGGGGGTTCAGTTCTTC.

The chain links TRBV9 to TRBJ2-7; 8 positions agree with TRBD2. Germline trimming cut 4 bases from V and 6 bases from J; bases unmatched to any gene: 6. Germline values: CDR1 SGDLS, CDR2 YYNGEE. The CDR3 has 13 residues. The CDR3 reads CASSRGSGSEQYV. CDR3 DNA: TGTGCCAGCAGCAGAGGAAGCGGGAGCGAGCAGTACGTC.

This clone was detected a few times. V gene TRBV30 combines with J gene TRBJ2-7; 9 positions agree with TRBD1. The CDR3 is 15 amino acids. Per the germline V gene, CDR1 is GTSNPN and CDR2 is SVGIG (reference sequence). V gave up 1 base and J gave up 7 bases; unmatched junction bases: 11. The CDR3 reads CAWSGQGQGAGEQYF. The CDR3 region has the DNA TGTGCCTGGAGTGGTCAGGGACAGGGAGCGGGGGAGCAGTACTTC.

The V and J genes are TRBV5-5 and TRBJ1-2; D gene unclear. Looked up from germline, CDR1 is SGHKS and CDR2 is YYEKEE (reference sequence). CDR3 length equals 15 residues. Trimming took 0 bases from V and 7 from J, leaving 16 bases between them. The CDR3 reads CASSLGPQEIFGYTF. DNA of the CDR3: TGTGCCAGCAGCTTGGGTCCCCAGGAAATCTTTGGCTACACCTTC.

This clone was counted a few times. The CDR3 DNA sequence: TGTGCCAGCAGCTTCCCAGGGGTTTCTCAACTGTTTTTT. As protein: CASSFPGVSQLFF. This rearrangement joins TRBV5-6 to TRBJ1-4; tentatively, D is TRBD1 (6 bases). CDR1 is SGHDT and CDR2 is YYEEEE in the germline V gene. There are 13 residues in the CDR3. V was trimmed by 2 bases and J by 12 bases, leaving 14 bases between them.

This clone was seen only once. CDR3 coding DNA: TGTGCCAGCAGCCCGTCCGGAGGTTCGGGTAATGAAAAACTGTTTTTT. Translated, it gives CASSPSGGSGNEKLFF. This sequence joins TRBV7-8 and TRBJ1-4; D not resolved. Trimming cost V 5 bases and J 4 bases, with 17 bases left between them. This CDR3 contains 16 residues. CDR1 and CDR2 from the germline V gene are SGHVS and FQNEAQ.

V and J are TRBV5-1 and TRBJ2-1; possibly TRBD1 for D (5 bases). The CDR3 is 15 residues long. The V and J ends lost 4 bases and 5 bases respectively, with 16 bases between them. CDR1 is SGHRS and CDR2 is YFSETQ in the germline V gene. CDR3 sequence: CASSPIVSTDNEQFF. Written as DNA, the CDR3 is TGCGCCAGCAGCCCAATAGTATCGACAGACAATGAGCAGTTCTTC.

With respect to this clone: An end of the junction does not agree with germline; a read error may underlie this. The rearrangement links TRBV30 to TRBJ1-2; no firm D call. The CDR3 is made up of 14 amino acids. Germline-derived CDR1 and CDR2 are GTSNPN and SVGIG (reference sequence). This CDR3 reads CAWSVLGIGYGYPF. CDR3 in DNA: TGTGCCTGGAGTGTACTAGGGATCGGCTATGGCTACCCCTTC.

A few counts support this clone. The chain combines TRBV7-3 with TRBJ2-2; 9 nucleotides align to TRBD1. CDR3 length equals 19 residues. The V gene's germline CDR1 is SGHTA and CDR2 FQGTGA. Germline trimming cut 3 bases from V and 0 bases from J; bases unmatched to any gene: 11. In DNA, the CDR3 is TGTGCCAGCAGCTTCTCCGGGACAGGGAGGAAGGCGAACACCGGGGAGCTGTTTTTT. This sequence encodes CASSFSGTGRKANTGELFF. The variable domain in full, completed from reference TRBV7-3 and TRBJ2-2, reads GAGVSQTPSNKVTEKGKYVELRCDPISGHTALYWYRQSLGQGPEFLIYFQGTGAADDSGLPNDRFFAVRPEGSVSTLKIQRTERGDSAVYLCASSFSGTGRKANTGELFFGEGSRLTVL.

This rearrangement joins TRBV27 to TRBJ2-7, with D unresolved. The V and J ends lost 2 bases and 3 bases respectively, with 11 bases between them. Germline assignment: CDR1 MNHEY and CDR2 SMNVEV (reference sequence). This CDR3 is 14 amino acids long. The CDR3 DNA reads TGTGCCAGCAGTTTAAGGTCCACAGTCTACGAGCAGTACTTC. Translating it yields CASSLRSTVYEQYF.

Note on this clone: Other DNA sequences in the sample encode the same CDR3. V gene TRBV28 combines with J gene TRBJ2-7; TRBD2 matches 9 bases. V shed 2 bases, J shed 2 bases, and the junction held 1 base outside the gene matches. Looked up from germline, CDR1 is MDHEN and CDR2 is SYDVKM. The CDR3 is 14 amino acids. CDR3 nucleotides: TGTGCCAGCAGTTTAGCGGGAGGGCCCTACGAGCAGTACTTC. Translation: CASSLAGGPYEQYF.

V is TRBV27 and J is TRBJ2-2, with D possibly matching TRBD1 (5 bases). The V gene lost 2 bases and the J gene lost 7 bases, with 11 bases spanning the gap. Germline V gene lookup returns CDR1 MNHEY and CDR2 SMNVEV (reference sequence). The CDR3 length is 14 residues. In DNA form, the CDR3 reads TGTGCCAGCAGTTTAGTGGGGCTGGGCGGGGAGCTGTTTTTT. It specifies CASSLVGLGGELFF.

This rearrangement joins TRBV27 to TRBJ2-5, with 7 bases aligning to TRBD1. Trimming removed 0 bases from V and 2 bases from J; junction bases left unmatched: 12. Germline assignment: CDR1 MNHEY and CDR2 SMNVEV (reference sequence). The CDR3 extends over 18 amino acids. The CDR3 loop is CASSLSFFLGGGQETQYF. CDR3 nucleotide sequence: TGTGCCAGCAGTTTATCGTTTTTTTTAGGGGGCGGGCAAGAGACCCAGTACTTC.

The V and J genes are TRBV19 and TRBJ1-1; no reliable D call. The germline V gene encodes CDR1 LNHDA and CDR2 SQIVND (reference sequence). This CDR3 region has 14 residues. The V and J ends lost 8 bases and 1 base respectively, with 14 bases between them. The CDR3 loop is CASQSRKTNTEAFF. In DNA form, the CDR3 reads TGTGCCAGTCAAAGCAGGAAGACGAACACTGAAGCTTTCTTT.

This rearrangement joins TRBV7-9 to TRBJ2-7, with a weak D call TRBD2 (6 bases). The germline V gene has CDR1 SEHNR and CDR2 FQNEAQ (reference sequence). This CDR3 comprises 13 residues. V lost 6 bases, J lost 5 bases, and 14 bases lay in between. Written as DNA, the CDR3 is TGTGCCAGCAGGTCGGGGGTGGGGGACGAGCAGTACTTC. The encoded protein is CASRSGVGDEQYF.

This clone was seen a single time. CDR3 nucleotide sequence: TGTGCCAGCAGCCAATTGTTATCAATCGACAGCGGGATCACAGATACGCAGTATTTT. It is translated as CASSQLLSIDSGITDTQYF. V is TRBV4-2 and J is TRBJ2-3, with 7 bases that match TRBD2. With 2 bases clipped from V and 2 bases from J, the junction kept 16 bases outside the gene matches. Germline V CDR1 and CDR2: LGHNA, YNFKEQ. CDR3 length equals 19 residues.

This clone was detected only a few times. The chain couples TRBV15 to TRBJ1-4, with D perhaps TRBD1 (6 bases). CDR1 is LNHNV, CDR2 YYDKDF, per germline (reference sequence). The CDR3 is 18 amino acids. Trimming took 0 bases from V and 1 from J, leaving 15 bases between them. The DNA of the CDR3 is TGTGCCACCAGCAGAGATCAGACAGGACCTCTAACTAATGAAAAACTGTTTTTT. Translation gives CATSRDQTGPLTNEKLFF.

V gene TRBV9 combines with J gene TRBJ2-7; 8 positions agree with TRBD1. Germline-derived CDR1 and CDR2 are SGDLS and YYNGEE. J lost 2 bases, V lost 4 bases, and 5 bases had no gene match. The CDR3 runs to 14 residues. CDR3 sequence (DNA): TGTGCCAGCAGCCCCGGGACAGGCACCTACGAGCAGTACTTC. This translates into CASSPGTGTYEQYF.

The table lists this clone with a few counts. In DNA form, the CDR3 reads TGTGCCAGCAGCGTACGACAGGGGGTGAACACAGATACGCAGTATTTT. Encoded protein: CASSVRQGVNTDTQYF. V gene TRBV9 combines with J gene TRBJ2-3, with 9 bases matching TRBD1. V shed 1 base and J 2 bases; nucleotides not matched to a gene: 5. The germline CDR1 and CDR2 sequences are SGDLS and YYNGEE. The CDR3 is made up of 16 amino acids.

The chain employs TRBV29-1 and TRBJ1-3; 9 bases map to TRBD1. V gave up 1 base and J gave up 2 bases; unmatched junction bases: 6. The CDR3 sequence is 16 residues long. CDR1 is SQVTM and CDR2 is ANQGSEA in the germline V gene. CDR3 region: CSVEARTGVAGNTIYF. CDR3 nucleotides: TGCAGCGTTGAAGCCCGGACAGGGGTTGCTGGAAACACCATATATTTT. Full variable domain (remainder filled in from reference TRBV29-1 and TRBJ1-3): SAVISQKPSRDICQRGTSLTIQCQVDSQVTMMFWYRQQPGQSLTLIATANQGSEATYESGFVIDKFPISRPNLTFSTLTVSNMSPEDSSIYLCSVEARTGVAGNTIYFGEGSWLTVV.

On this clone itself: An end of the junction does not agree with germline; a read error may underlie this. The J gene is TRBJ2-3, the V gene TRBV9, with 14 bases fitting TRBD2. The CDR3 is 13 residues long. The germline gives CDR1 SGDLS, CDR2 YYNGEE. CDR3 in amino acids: CASSELTSGRADF. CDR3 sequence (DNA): TGTGCCAGCAGCGAGCTGACTAGCGGGAGGGCGGATTTT.

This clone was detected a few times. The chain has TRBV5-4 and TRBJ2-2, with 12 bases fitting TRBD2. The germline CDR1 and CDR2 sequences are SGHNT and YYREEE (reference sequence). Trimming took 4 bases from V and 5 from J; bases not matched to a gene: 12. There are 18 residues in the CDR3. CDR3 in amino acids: CASSGGPLAGGRTGELFF. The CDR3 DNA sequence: TGTGCCAGCAGCGGGGGACCCCTAGCGGGAGGGCGGACCGGGGAGCTGTTTTTT.

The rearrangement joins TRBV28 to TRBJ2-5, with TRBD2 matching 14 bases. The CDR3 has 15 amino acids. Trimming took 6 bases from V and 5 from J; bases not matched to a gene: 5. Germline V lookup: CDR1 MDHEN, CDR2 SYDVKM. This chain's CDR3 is CASRGLAGVGETQYF. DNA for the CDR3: TGTGCCAGCAGGGGACTAGCGGGAGTAGGGGAGACCCAGTACTTC. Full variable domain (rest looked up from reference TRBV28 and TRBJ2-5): DVKVTQSSRYLVKRTGEKVFLECVQDMDHENMFWYRQDPGLGLRLIYFSYDVKMKEKGDIPEGYSVSREKKERFSLILESASTNQTSMYLCASRGLAGVGETQYFGPGTRLLVL.

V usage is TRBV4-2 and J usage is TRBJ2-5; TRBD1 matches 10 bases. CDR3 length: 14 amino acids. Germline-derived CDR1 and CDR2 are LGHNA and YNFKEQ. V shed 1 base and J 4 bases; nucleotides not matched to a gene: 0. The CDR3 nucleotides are TGTGCCAGCAGCCAAGGACAGGGGGCAGAGACCCAGTACTTC. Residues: CASSQGQGAETQYF.

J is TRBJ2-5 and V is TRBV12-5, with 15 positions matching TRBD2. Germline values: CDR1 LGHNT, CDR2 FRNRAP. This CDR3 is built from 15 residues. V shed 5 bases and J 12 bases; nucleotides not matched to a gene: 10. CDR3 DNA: TGTGCTAGTGGTCAACGGGGACTAGCGGGAGGCCCAGAGTACTTC. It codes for CASGQRGLAGGPEYF.

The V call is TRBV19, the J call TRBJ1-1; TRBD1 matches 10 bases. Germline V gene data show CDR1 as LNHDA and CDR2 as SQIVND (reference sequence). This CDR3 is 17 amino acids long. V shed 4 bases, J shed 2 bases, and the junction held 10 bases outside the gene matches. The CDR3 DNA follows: TGTGCCAGTAGTACGTCGGGACAGGGGCCTTTTAACACTGAAGCTTTCTTT. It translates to CASSTSGQGPFNTEAFF. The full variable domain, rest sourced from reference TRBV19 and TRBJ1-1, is DGGITQSPKYLFRKEGQNVTLSCEQNLNHDAMYWYRQDPGQGLRLIYYSQIVNDFQKGDIAEGYSVSREKKESFPLTVTSAQKNPTAFYLCASSTSGQGPFNTEAFFGQGTRLTVV.